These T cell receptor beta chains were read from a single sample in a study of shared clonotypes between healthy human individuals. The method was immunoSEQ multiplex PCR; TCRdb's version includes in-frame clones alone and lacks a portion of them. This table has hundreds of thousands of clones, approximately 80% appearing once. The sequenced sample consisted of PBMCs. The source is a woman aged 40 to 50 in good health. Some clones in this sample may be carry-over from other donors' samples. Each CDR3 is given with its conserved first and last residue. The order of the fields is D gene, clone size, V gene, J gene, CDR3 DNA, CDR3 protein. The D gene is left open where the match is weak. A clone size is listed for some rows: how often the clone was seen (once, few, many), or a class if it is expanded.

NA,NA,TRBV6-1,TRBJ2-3,TGTGCCAGCAGTGAAGCGGGGAGTGGCGCAGATACGCAGTATTTT,CASSEAGSGADTQYF
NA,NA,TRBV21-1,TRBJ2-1,TGTGCCAGCAGCTGGGCGGTTCCGGGAGGGTCCTATGAGCAGTTCTTC,CASSWAVPGGSYEQFF
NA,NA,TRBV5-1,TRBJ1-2,TGCGCCAGCAGCTTGGACACCTCTAACTATGGCTACACCTTC,CASSLDTSNYGYTF
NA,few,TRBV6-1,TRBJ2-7,TGTGCCAGCAGTGAAAGAGGCAGCTCCTACGAGCAGTACTTC,CASSERGSSYEQYF
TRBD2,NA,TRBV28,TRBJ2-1,TGTGCCAGCAGTCGGGTTTGGAATAGCGGGAGAGCTGAGCAGTTCTTC,CASSRVWNSGRAEQFF
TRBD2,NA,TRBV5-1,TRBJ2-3,TGCGCCAGCAGCTTTGGACTAGCGGGGAACACAGATACGCAGTATTTT,CASSFGLAGNTDTQYF
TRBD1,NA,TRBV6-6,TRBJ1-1,TGTGCCAGCAGTTCGACAGGGTCCACTGAAGCTTTCTTT,CASSSTGSTEAFF
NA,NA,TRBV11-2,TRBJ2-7,TGTGCCAGCAGCAAGACCGGGACTGCCTACGAGCAGTACTTC,CASSKTGTAYEQYF
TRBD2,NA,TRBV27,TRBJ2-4,TGTGCCAGCAGAACTAGCGGTACGGGAAACATTCAGTACTTC,CASRTSGTGNIQYF
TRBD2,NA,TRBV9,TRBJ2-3,TGTGCCAGCAGCGTAGCCCCGGGAGGGCCTGGAGATACGCAGTATTTT,CASSVAPGGPGDTQYF
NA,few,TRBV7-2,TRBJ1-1,TGTGCCAGCAGCTTGGCGGGCGGCACTAAAGCTTTCTTT,CASSLAGGTKAFF
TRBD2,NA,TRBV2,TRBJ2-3,TGTGCCAGCAGCGGGACTACGGGGGGAACAGATACGCAGTATTTT,CASSGTTGGTDTQYF
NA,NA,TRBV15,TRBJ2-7,TGTGCCACCAGCAGAGAGGGTAGCTCCTACGAGCAGTACTTC,CATSREGSSYEQYF
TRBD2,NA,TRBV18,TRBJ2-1,TGTGCCAGCTCACCAAGGACTAGCGGGGAGGGCAGCAATGAGCAGTTCTTC,CASSPRTSGEGSNEQFF
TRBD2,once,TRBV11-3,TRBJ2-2,TGTGCCAGCAGCTTCCGGACGGGGGGGAACACCGGGGAGCTGTTTTTT,CASSFRTGGNTGELFF
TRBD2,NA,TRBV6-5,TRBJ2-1,TGTGCCAGCAGGGGGACTAGCCCCTACAATGAGCAGTTCTTC,CASRGTSPYNEQFF
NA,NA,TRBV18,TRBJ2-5,TGTGCCAGCTCACCTTTTCGGCTGCACGAGACCCAGTACTTC,CASSPFRLHETQYF
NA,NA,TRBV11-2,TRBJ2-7,TGTGCCAGCAGCTTAGAGCGAGGGACCTACGAGCAGTACTTC,CASSLERGTYEQYF
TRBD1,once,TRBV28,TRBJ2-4,TGTGCCAGCAGTTTAGACAGGGGGCCGGCGGGAAACATTCAGTACTTC,CASSLDRGPAGNIQYF
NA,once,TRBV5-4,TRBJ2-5,TGTGCCAGCAGCTTCGAACAGGCCAGGGAGACCCAGTACTTC,CASSFEQARETQYF
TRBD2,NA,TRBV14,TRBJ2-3,TGTGCCAGCAGCTACGGGACTAGCGGGCTTGGTACGCAGTATTTT,CASSYGTSGLGTQYF
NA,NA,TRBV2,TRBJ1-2,TGTGCCAGCCGGGAGGAGTATGGCTACACCTTC,CASREEYGYTF
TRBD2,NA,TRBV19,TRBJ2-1,TGTGCCAGTAGTATCCTAGCGGCTTACAATGAGCAGTTCTTC,CASSILAAYNEQFF
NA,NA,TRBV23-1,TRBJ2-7,TGCGCCAGCTCCAGCAGCGGGACAGTCTACGAGCAGTACTTC,CASSSSGTVYEQYF
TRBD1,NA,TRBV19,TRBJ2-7,TGTGCCAGTAGTATGACAGGGAGCTCCTACGAGCAGTACTTC,CASSMTGSSYEQYF
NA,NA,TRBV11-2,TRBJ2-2,TGTGCCAGCAGCTTAGACAGGGTCGTGTATTCCGGGGAGCTGTTTTTT,CASSLDRVVYSGELFF
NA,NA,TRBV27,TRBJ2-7,TGTGCCAGCAGTTTATCAGCGGCCTACGAGCAGTACTTC,CASSLSAAYEQYF
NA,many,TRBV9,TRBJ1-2,TGTGCCAGCAGCGTAAGGGATGGGAACTATGGCTACACCTTC,CASSVRDGNYGYTF
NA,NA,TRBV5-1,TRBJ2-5,TGCGCCAGCAGCCCCCGGGACAAGCCCTTTAGGTACCAAGAGACCCAGTACTTC,CASSPRDKPFRYQETQYF
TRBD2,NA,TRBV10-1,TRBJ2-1,TGCGCCAGCAGTGATAGCGGGAGGGCCGCGAATGAGCAGTTCTTC,CASSDSGRAANEQFF
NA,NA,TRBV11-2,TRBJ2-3,TGTGCCAGCAGCTTAGCGGGAGCCCCAGATACGCAGTATTTT,CASSLAGAPDTQYF
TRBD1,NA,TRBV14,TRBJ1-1,TGTGCCAGCAGCCAAGGGGACAGCGTCGAAGCTTTCTTT,CASSQGDSVEAFF
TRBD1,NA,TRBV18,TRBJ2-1,TGTGCCAGCTCACCTAACCCATACAGGGGGCCCTACAATGAGCAGTTCTTC,CASSPNPYRGPYNEQFF
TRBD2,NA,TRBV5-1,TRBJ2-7,TGCGCCAGCAGCTATCTCCCTAGCGGAGCCTACGAGCAGTACTTC,CASSYLPSGAYEQYF
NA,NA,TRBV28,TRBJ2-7,TGTGCCAGCAGTTGGGAAGGGATCTCCTACGAGCAGTACTTC,CASSWEGISYEQYF
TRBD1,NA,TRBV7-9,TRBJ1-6,TGTGCCAGCAGCGTGAATACAGGGGCTTACTCACCCCTCCACTTT,CASSVNTGAYSPLHF
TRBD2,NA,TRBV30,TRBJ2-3,TGTGCCTGGAGTTGGGTAGCGGGAGGGGCAGATACGCAGTATTTT,CAWSWVAGGADTQYF
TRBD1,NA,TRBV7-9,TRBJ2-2,TGTGCCAGCAGCTTAGAGGGGGCCACCGGGGAGCTGTTTTTT,CASSLEGATGELFF
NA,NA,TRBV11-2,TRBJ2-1,TGTGCCAGCAGCGGACCAGGGAACGAGCAGTTCTTC,CASSGPGNEQFF
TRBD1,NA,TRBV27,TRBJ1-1,TGTGCCAGCCGCAGGGGGCACGGAAGTAGTGAAGCTTTCTTT,CASRRGHGSSEAFF
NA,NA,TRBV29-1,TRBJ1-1,TGCAGCGTTGAAAAACTTATGAACACTGAAGCTTTCTTT,CSVEKLMNTEAFF
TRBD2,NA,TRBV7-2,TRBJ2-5,TGTGCCAGCACGTGGGCTAGCGGGACTCGGGAGCAGTACTTC,CASTWASGTREQYF
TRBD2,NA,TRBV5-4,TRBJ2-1,TGTGCCAGCCAGCCCCCGGGACTAGCGGGCACAAGCTCCTACAATGAGCAGTTCTTC,CASQPPGLAGTSSYNEQFF
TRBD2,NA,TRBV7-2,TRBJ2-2,TGTGCCAGCAGCTTAACTAGCGGGAGCCCCCGGGAGCTGTTTTTT,CASSLTSGSPRELFF
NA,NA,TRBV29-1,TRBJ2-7,TGCAGCGTTGAAGAATCGTACGAGCAGTACTTC,CSVEESYEQYF
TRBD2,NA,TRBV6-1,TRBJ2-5,TGTGCCAGCAGTGAAGGGACTAGCACGGTGGAGACCCAGTACTTC,CASSEGTSTVETQYF
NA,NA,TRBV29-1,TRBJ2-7,TGCAGCGTTGAACGGGATAACTACGAGCAGTACTTT,CSVERDNYEQYF
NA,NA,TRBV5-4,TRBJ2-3,TGTGCCAGCAGCTTGGACAGCTCGAGGGGAGAGGTTACGCAGTATTTT,CASSLDSSRGEVTQYF
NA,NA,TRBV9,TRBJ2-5,TGTGCCAGCAGCGTAGATGGGTATATAGAGGGTACCCAGTACTTC,CASSVDGYIEGTQYF
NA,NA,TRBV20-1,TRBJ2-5,TGCAGTGCTAGCCCAGAGGAGACCCAGTACTTC,CSASPEETQYF
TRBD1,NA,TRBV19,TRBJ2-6,TGTGCCAGTAGTTCGTCCCGGGACAGGGCTGGGGCCAACGTCCTGACTTTC,CASSSSRDRAGANVLTF
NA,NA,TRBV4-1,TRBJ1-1,TGCGCCAGCAGCCAAGACGAGGGCACTGAAGCTTTCTTT,CASSQDEGTEAFF
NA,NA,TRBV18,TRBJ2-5,TGTGCCAGCTCACTCGCCCTTAAAGAGACCCAGTACTTC,CASSLALKETQYF
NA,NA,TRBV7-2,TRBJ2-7,TGTGCCAGCAGCCGGGACCGGTTCTACGAGCAGTACTTC,CASSRDRFYEQYF